This T cell receptor (beta chain) was profiled in a study of T cell responses to AZD1222 COVID-19 vaccine (dated by TCRdb to 2020 to 2022). In the study overall: AZD1222 recipients with second doses at about 4 weeks or about 12 weeks were pooled, because spike-specific TCR depth and breadth did not differ between schedules. Trial participants were enrolled by age into 18-55, 56-69 and 70-plus year subgroups, with approximately 160, 26 and 62 TCR-sequenced participants respectively. TCR sequencing was performed for about 250 trial participants, of whom about 200 were given two doses of AZD1222 and approximately 26 were given two doses of MenACWY control vaccine.

The CDR3 regions of human TCRbeta chains were subjected to immunosequencing. The study's own analysis went as follows. TCRs in the repertoires were compared against a reference library of SARS-CoV-2-specific TCRs that had been generated with the MIRA antigen-specificity platform. Breadth was defined as the fraction of unique TCRs that were SARS-CoV-2-associated. Depth was defined as the fraction of total T cells that were SARS-CoV-2-associated. Each spike-specific TCR was assigned to its reactive spike region and to a CD4 or CD8 class using the MIRA data. Log10-transformed breadth and depth values were compared by one-way ANOVA with Sidak's multiple comparisons tests. TCRdb holds this immuneACCESS table with in-frame rearrangements only. Some clones are missing; in checked studies, unresolved V genes explain under half, and the rest has no known cause. V and J calls and clone size are those listed in that table; D and trimming were worked out from the DNA. The sample yields roughly 65,000 clones; about nine tenths were counted once. The ten biggest clones cover about 8% of the sample.

This clone appeared a single time. The specificity of this receptor is unknown. No qualities accompany the bases; no much larger clone lies one base away. The germline V gene provides CDR1 MNHEY and CDR2 SVGEGT. V drops 6 bases and J drops 4 bases, leaving 15 bases in between. From the cysteine through the phenylalanine, the CDR3 covers 14 amino acids. The CDR3 DNA has 42 bases and is translated from base 1. The sample's time point, from its label and the paper: baseline before first vaccination. Vaccinee samples were obtained from the UK trials COV001 and COV002, which included a single-blind randomized controlled phase 2/3 trial of AZD1222 (ChAdOx1 nCoV-19) in healthy adults. Trial participant PBMC samples were collected at day 0 and day 28 after the second dose for TCRbeta chain sequencing. The full study reports these points: Participants were mostly white British and included more females than males, and it was suggested by the authors that clonal diversity may have been underestimated. The 56-69-year group was small, and its depth increase did not reach significance, likely because of low power. Conclusions about previously exposed vaccinees were limited because only six or seven AZD1222 recipients were SARS-CoV-2 seropositive at baseline. Vaccine-associated CD4 TCRs spanned the whole spike protein, with dominant responses in regions 160-218 and 743-854. Reportedly, almost half of the unique spike-specific TCRs recognized epitopes lying outside the regions that are mutated in the B.1.351 and B.1.1.7 variants. A significant rise in spike-specific TCR breadth and depth was observed after two AZD1222 doses relative to day 0 and relative to MenACWY recipients. Because no day 14 peak-response samples were available, repertoires were characterized only after the peak T cell response.

The starting material was peripheral blood, obtained on day 0 of AZD1222 vaccination. The rearranged segments are TRBV6-2 or TRBV6-3 and TRBJ1-1; the D gene is possibly TRBD1, with 6 bases matching. This TCR was sampled from an adult in good health. The CDR3 has the sequence CASSTSSGVTEAFF. DNA sequence: TGTGCCAGCAGCACAAGTTCAGGGGTCACTGAAGCTTTCTTT.